A single sample gave rise to the 21 T cell receptor beta chains below, sequenced in a study of a mutant IDH1 vaccine in newly diagnosed glioma. The time point was: baseline, week 1 (first vaccination visit). The treatment denotes: pre-vaccination baseline after standard-of-care therapy. The data were produced by immunoSEQ multiplex PCR, yet TCRdb's version contains in-frame clones alone and is incomplete. In the table there are 55,000 to 70,000 clones, 80% to 90% of which are singletons. This sample comprised PBMCs, obtained from a glioma patient treated with radiotherapy, temozolomide or both. The receptors originated from a man younger than 40 with glioma.

The chain links TRBV2 to TRBJ2-1, with 9 bases aligning to TRBD2. The trim removed 2 bases at V and 2 bases at J, leaving 1 base unmatched. Germline CDR1 and CDR2: SNHLY and FYNNEI. The CDR3 extends over 15 amino acids. The CDR3 here is CASSEQRGAYNEQFF. DNA for the CDR3: TGTGCCAGCAGTGAACAGCGGGGGGCCTACAATGAGCAGTTCTTC.

CDR3 in DNA: TGTGCCACCAGCAGAAAAGAGACCCAGTACTTC. This translates into CATSRKETQYF. The genes are TRBV15 and TRBJ2-5; D is undetermined. The CDR3 sequence is 11 residues long. Germline V gene lookup returns CDR1 LNHNV and CDR2 YYDKDF (reference sequence). The V and J ends lost 2 bases and 3 bases respectively, with 1 base between them. Drawing the rest from reference TRBV15 and TRBJ2-5, the complete variable domain is DAMVIQNPRYQVTQFGKPVTLSCSQTLNHNVMYWYQQKSSQAPKLLFHYYDKDFNNEADTPDNFQSRRPNTSFCFLDIRSPGLGDTAMYLCATSRKETQYFGPGTRLLVL.

V is TRBV6-6 and J is TRBJ1-3; D is unclear. The CDR3 length is 15 residues. Germline V lookup: CDR1 MNHNY, CDR2 SVGAGI (reference sequence). Trimming pared 8 bases from V and 3 bases from J, leaving 17 bases between. In nucleotides, the CDR3 is TGTGCCAGCCATGATAAGGGAGCAAATGGAAACACCATATATTTT. It yields the protein CASHDKGANGNTIYF.

The genes are TRBV13 and TRBJ2-3, with 7 bases matching TRBD1. This CDR3 has 19 residues. CDR1 is PRHDT and CDR2 is FYEKMQ in the germline V gene (reference sequence). With V trimmed by 1 base and J by 0 bases, 13 bases remained unmatched. CDR3 sequence: CASSLDFRVGQTSTDTQYF. CDR3 sequence (DNA): TGTGCCAGCAGCTTAGATTTTAGGGTGGGACAGACCAGCACAGATACGCAGTATTTT.

The chain carries TRBV11-2 and TRBJ2-3, with D perhaps matching TRBD2 (6 bases). V gave up 1 base and J gave up 5 bases, with 13 bases separating them. CDR1 and CDR2 from the germline V gene are SGHAT and FQNNGV. This CDR3 has 15 amino acids. The CDR3 region has the DNA TGTGCCAGCAGCTTAGCTCCGCGGGGACTAGATACGCAGTATTTT. It is translated as CASSLAPRGLDTQYF. The whole variable domain, filled in from reference TRBV11-2 and TRBJ2-3, reads EAGVAQSPRYKIIEKRQSVAFWCNPISGHATLYWYQQILGQGPKLLIQFQNNGVVDDSQLPKDRFSAERLKGVDSTLKIQPAKLEDSAVYLCASSLAPRGLDTQYFGPGTRLTVL.

The rearrangement links TRBV7-6 to TRBJ1-3, with D perhaps TRBD1 (6 bases). Trimming stripped 5 bases from V and 4 bases from J, with 21 bases between. CDR1 is SGHVS and CDR2 is FNYEAQ in the germline V gene. This CDR3 region has 17 residues. The CDR3 reads CASSRKPDSGRGNTIYF. CDR3 coding DNA: TGTGCCAGCAGCAGAAAACCGGACAGTGGTCGGGGAAACACCATATATTTT.

This chain joins TRBV7-2 and TRBJ1-2, with D perhaps matching TRBD1 (6 bases). The CDR3 runs 15 residues. Germline CDR1 and CDR2: SGHTA and FQGNSA. The V end lost 1 base, the J end lost 5 bases, and 14 bases lay between the germline ends. The CDR3 sequence: CASSLGFTGRYGYTF. The CDR3 DNA reads TGTGCCAGCAGCTTAGGGTTTACAGGGCGGTATGGCTACACCTTC.

The chain has TRBV11-3 and TRBJ2-5; D uncertain. Trimming removed 4 bases at V and 4 bases at J, with 13 bases between. CDR3 length equals 14 residues. Germline assignment: CDR1 SGHNT and CDR2 YENEEA. The CDR3, as DNA: TGTGCCAGCAGCTCCCAATTGAGACCAGAGACCCAGTACTTC. It is translated as CASSSQLRPETQYF.

This clone was seen a handful of times. The V and J genes are TRBV9 and TRBJ2-7; TRBD1 matches at 7 bases. Germline CDR1 is SGDLS and CDR2 is YYNGEE. The junction had 17 bases not matched to a gene; V was cut back by 2 bases and J by 0 bases. The CDR3 is 19 residues long. In DNA, the CDR3 is TGTGCCAGCAGCGTCCGGACAGGCCCCTGCGTTTGGGTCTCCTACGAGCAGTACTTC. It yields the protein CASSVRTGPCVWVSYEQYF.

V usage is TRBV6-1 and J usage is TRBJ1-2; D is undetermined. Germline CDR1 is MNHNS and CDR2 is SASEGT. There are 15 residues in the CDR3. V was trimmed by 2 bases and J by 7 bases, leaving 17 bases between them. The chain's CDR3 is CASSEFNPWIRGYTF. The CDR3 DNA reads TGTGCCAGCAGTGAATTTAACCCCTGGATCCGTGGCTACACCTTC.

This clone occurred once. The chain uses TRBV5-6 and TRBJ2-4; 9 bases are shared with TRBD2. V lost 5 bases and J lost 3; bases outside the gene matches: 12. The CDR3 runs to 17 residues. Germline assignment: CDR1 SGHDT and CDR2 YYEEEE. CDR3 protein: CASRGLARKGDKNIQYF. The CDR3 bases are TGTGCCAGCAGGGGACTAGCTCGAAAGGGGGACAAAAACATTCAGTACTTC.

CDR3 nucleotides: TGCGCCAGCGGGACCGATAATACAGTGATTCTATCTGGGGCCAACGTCCTGACTTTC. Its protein is CASGTDNTVILSGANVLTF. V gene TRBV5-1 combines with J gene TRBJ2-6; D is perhaps TRBD1 or TRBD2 (5 bases each). The CDR3 runs 19 residues. V was trimmed by 7 bases and J by 1 base, leaving 24 bases between them. Germline V CDR1 and CDR2: SGHRS, YFSETQ.

This chain uses TRBV5-1 with TRBJ2-7; the D gene is possibly TRBD1 (6 bases). CDR1 is SGHRS and CDR2 is YFSETQ in the germline V gene. V shed 5 bases and J shed 3 bases, with 18 bases lying between them. The CDR3 loop spans 15 amino acids. CDR3 nucleotides: TGCGCCAGCAGACTGGGGGACACCCCAATCTACGAGCAGTACTTC. Translating gives CASRLGDTPIYEQYF. Complete variable domain (other parts from reference TRBV5-1 and TRBJ2-7): KAGVTQTPRYLIKTRGQQVTLSCSPISGHRSVSWYQQTPGQGLQFLFEYFSETQRNKGNFPGRFSGRQFSNSRSEMNVSTLELGDSALYLCASRLGDTPIYEQYFGPGTRLTVT.

The V call is TRBV18, the J call TRBJ1-5; the D is unclear. Germline V gene sequence: CDR1 KGHSH, CDR2 LQKENI. V lost 3 bases and J 1 base, leaving 7 bases between the germline ends. CDR3 length equals 14 residues. Here the CDR3 DNA reads TGTGCCAGCTCACCGGCTAGGAGCAATCAGCCCCAGCATTTT. Amino acids: CASSPARSNQPQHF.

The chain employs TRBV6-1 and TRBJ1-2; D gene uncertain. The V gene's germline CDR1 is MNHNS and CDR2 SASEGT. V shed 3 bases and J shed 3 bases, with 11 bases lying between them. The CDR3 totals 14 residues. The CDR3 here is CASSDQVGDYGYTF. CDR3 sequence (DNA): TGTGCCAGCAGTGATCAGGTGGGAGACTATGGCTACACCTTC.

This chain uses TRBV7-9 with TRBJ1-4, with D hard to call. The CDR3 runs 17 residues. The germline V gene has CDR1 SEHNR and CDR2 FQNEAQ (reference sequence). Between the trimmed V and J ends, which lost 5 bases and 6 bases, there was a span of 22 bases. This CDR3 is CASSPPPEDFGDEKLFF. CDR3 nucleotides: TGTGCCAGCAGCCCCCCACCCGAGGACTTCGGTGATGAAAAACTGTTTTTT.

The chain employs TRBV2 and TRBJ2-1; either TRBD1 or TRBD2 may fit D (5 bases each). In germline, CDR1 is SNHLY, CDR2 FYNNEI. The CDR3 length is 12 residues. Deletions cut 9 bases from V and 6 bases from J, with 12 bases between. CDR3 sequence reads: CARSRDVNEQFF. In nucleotides, the CDR3 is TGTGCCAGATCCCGGGACGTCAATGAGCAGTTCTTC.

This chain connects TRBV5-4 to TRBJ1-5; D possibly corresponds to TRBD1 (6 bases). CDR3 length equals 14 residues. Trimming took 2 bases from V and 4 from J, leaving 10 bases between them. Per the germline V gene, CDR1 is SGHNT and CDR2 is YYREEE (reference sequence). DNA for the CDR3: TGTGCCAGCAGCTTCGGGGGGGCGAATCAGCCCCAGCATTTT. Its translation is CASSFGGANQPQHF. Full variable domain (rest looked up from reference TRBV5-4 and TRBJ1-5): ETGVTQSPTHLIKTRGQQVTLRCSSQSGHNTVSWYQQALGQGPQFIFQYYREEENGRGNFPPRFSGLQFPNYSSELNVNALELDDSALYLCASSFGGANQPQHFGDGTRLSIL.

The J gene is TRBJ1-1, the V gene TRBV10-2; D unresolved. V lost 4 bases and J lost 1, with 7 bases in between. This CDR3 is 13 amino acids long. CDR1 and CDR2 (germline): WSHSY, SAAADI. The CDR3 sequence: CASSAAQNTEAFF. The CDR3 DNA reads TGCGCCAGCAGTGCGGCACAGAACACTGAAGCTTTCTTT.

Concerning this clone itself: This specimen includes other DNA sequences encoding the same CDR3. The chain employs TRBV5-1 and TRBJ2-2; tentatively, D is TRBD2 (5 bases). Germline V gene sequence: CDR1 SGHRS, CDR2 YFSETQ. The length of the CDR3 is 15 residues. Trimming pared 0 bases from V and 1 base from J, leaving 7 bases between. The CDR3 bases are TGCGCCAGCAGCTTGGCCGGAGGGAACACCGGGGAGCTGTTTTTT. It translates to CASSLAGGNTGELFF.

This chain's CDR3 is CASSLVGNQPQHF. Written as DNA, the CDR3 is TGTGCCAGCAGTTTAGTCGGCAATCAGCCCCAGCATTTT. The rearrangement joins TRBV28 to TRBJ1-5; D remains unclear. The CDR3 has 13 amino acids. V shed 2 bases and J shed 2 bases, with 4 bases lying between them. Germline V lookup: CDR1 MDHEN, CDR2 SYDVKM.